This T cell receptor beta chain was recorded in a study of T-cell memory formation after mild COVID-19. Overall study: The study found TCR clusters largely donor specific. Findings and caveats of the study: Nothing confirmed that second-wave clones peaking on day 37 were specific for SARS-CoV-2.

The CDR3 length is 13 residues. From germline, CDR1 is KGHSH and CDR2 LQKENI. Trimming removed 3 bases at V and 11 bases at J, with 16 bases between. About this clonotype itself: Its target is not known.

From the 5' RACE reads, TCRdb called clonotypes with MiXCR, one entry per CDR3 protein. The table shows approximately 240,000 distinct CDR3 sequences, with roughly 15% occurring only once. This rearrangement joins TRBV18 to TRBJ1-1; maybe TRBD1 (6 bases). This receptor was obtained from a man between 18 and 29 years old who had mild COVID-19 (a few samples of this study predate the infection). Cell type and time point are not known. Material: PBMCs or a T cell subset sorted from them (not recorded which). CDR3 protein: CASSPSDSRGAFF. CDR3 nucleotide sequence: TGTGCCAGCTCACCCTCGGACAGCCGAGGGGCTTTCTTT.